A selection of T cell receptor beta chains follows, all from one sample in a study of blood T cell repertoires in COVID-19. The method was immunoSEQ multiplex PCR; TCRdb's version includes in-frame clones alone and lacks a portion of them. Of about 210,000 clones detected, 70% to 90% appear once; the ten largest clones hold roughly 5%. The sequencing input was peripheral blood. The receptor set was obtained from a woman of 80 years or more with acute or convalescent COVID-19. CDR3s include the opening cysteine and the closing phenylalanine or tryptophan. The order of the fields is J gene, CDR3 length, V gene, clone size, D gene, CDR3 DNA, CDR3 protein. A D gene is named only where the DNA matches it firmly. Clone size is stated in some rows and not others, as once, few, many or a class when expanded.

TRBJ2-1,16,TRBV13,.,.,TGTGCCAGCAGCCGACGTCAGGGGTGGATCTACAATGAGCAGTTCTTC,CASSRRQGWIYNEQFF
TRBJ1-1,15,TRBV4-1,.,TRBD1,TGCGCCAGCAGCCGAGACAGGGATTCTTCCACTGAAGCTTTCTTT,CASSRDRDSSTEAFF
TRBJ2-7,15,TRBV28,.,TRBD1,TGTGCCAGCAGTTTATTGGGCGGACAGGCCTACGAGCAGTACTTC,CASSLLGGQAYEQYF
TRBJ2-3,14,TRBV4-1,.,.,TGCGCCAGCAGCCAAGCCCCGGGAATAGATACGCAGTATTTT,CASSQAPGIDTQYF
TRBJ2-4,14,TRBV2,.,.,TGTGCCAGCACCATGCGGGTAGCCAAAAACATTCAGTACTTC,CASTMRVAKNIQYF
TRBJ2-7,14,TRBV3-1/TRBV3-2,.,.,TGTGCCAGCAGCCGGTCGGACAGAACCTACGAGCAGTACTTC,CASSRSDRTYEQYF
TRBJ2-2,15,TRBV2,.,TRBD1,TGTGCCAGCAATGACAGGGGTCGGAACACCGGGGAGCTGTTTTTT,CASNDRGRNTGELFF
TRBJ2-5,13,TRBV20-1,.,TRBD2,TGCAGTGCTAGTACAGCGGGAGGAGAGACCCAGTACTTC,CSASTAGGETQYF
TRBJ1-1,14,TRBV19,once,.,TGTGCCAGTAGTCCAATGGCGGGGGTTACTGAAGCTTTCTTT,CASSPMAGVTEAFF
TRBJ1-1,15,TRBV18,.,TRBD1,TGTGCCAGCTCAGGGACAGGGGTACAGGGCACTGAAGCTTTCTTT,CASSGTGVQGTEAFF
TRBJ2-6,15,TRBV10-3,.,.,TGTGCCATCAGTGTAGGGAGCTCGGGGGCCAACGTCCTGACTTTC,CAISVGSSGANVLTF
TRBJ1-5,15,TRBV19,.,.,TGTGCCAGTAGTATAGTAGAACAGCCGAATCAGCCCCAGCATTTT,CASSIVEQPNQPQHF
TRBJ2-1,16,TRBV7-9,.,TRBD1,TGTGCCAGCAGCTTAGATAAGGGGGCTGGCTTCTTCCTCCAGTTCTTC,CASSLDKGAGFFLQFF
TRBJ1-2,13,TRBV6-5,.,.,TGTGCCAGCAGTTATCAGGGGAACTATGGCTACACCTTC,CASSYQGNYGYTF
TRBJ2-7,14,TRBV18,.,.,TGTGCCAGCTCACCCGGACAGCTTACCTACGAGCAGTACTTC,CASSPGQLTYEQYF
TRBJ2-1,16,TRBV4-3,.,TRBD1,TGCGCCAGCAGCCAACGCCGAGGGGGCCATCACAATGAGCAGTTCTTC,CASSQRRGGHHNEQFF
TRBJ2-7,15,TRBV5-1,.,.,TGCGCCAGCAGCTTGGCGTGGCGGGGAGAGAACGAGCAGTACTTC,CASSLAWRGENEQYF
TRBJ2-7,15,TRBV4-1,.,.,TGCGCCAGCAGCCAAGCAGGGCATCTTTCCTACGAGCAGTACTTC,CASSQAGHLSYEQYF
TRBJ1-1,14,TRBV7-9,.,TRBD1,TGTGCCAGCAGCGCGACAGGGACGAACACTGAAGCTTTCTTT,CASSATGTNTEAFF
TRBJ2-3,13,TRBV10-3,.,TRBD1,TGTGCCATGGGACAGGGGGCGGAAGATACGCAGTATTTT,CAMGQGAEDTQYF
TRBJ2-3,14,TRBV20-1,.,TRBD2,TGCAGTGCTAGTGATGGTGCGGGAGGGGATACGCAGTATTTT,CSASDGAGGDTQYF
TRBJ2-1,17,TRBV10-3,.,TRBD2,TGTGCCATCAGTGAGTCAAAACGTAGCGGGGGACACAATGAGCAGTTCTTC,CAISESKRSGGHNEQFF
TRBJ2-1,16,TRBV28,.,TRBD1,TGTGCCAGCAGTTTTCCCGGGACAGAGATCGACAATGAGCAGTTCTTC,CASSFPGTEIDNEQFF
TRBJ2-5,21,TRBV5-1,.,TRBD2,TGCGCCAGCAGCTCCTTGTACGCCACGGGACTAGCTCGAGGGTTGATTGGGACCCAGTACTTC,CASSSLYATGLARGLIGTQYF
TRBJ2-2,16,TRBV9,.,TRBD2,TGTGCCAGCAGCGTAGGAACTAGCGGGAGTAAAGGGGAGCTGTTTTTT,CASSVGTSGSKGELFF
TRBJ2-1,13,TRBV18,few,.,TGTGCCAGCTCACCGGGAGAAGAACAGGAGCAGTTCTTC,CASSPGEEQEQFF
TRBJ2-2,16,TRBV5-4,.,TRBD1,TGTGCCAGCAGCCAACCGGGACAGGGATCCACCGGGGAGCTGTTTTTT,CASSQPGQGSTGELFF
TRBJ1-1,16,TRBV27,.,.,TGTGCCAGCAGTCCCCAGGGGATCCCCATGAACACTGAAGCTTTCTTT,CASSPQGIPMNTEAFF
TRBJ1-2,12,TRBV30,once,TRBD1,TGTGCGGGCAGGGGGCAGTCGGCGGGCTACACCTTC,CAGRGQSAGYTF
TRBJ2-7,13,TRBV5-4,.,TRBD1,TGTGCCAGCAGCGACCGGGACAGCTACGAGCAGTACTTC,CASSDRDSYEQYF
TRBJ2-1,11,TRBV6-2/TRBV6-3,.,.,TGTGCCAGCAGTACTAGCAATGAGCAGTTCTTC,CASSTSNEQFF
TRBJ1-2,13,TRBV5-1,.,.,TGCGCCAGCAGCTTAACAGGTGTTGGTGGCTACACCTTC,CASSLTGVGGYTF
TRBJ2-1,12,TRBV12-3/TRBV12-4,once,.,TGTGCCAGCAGCCCCGGGGGTAGTCTCCAGTTCTTC,CASSPGGSLQFF
TRBJ2-1,14,TRBV6-2/TRBV6-3,.,TRBD2,TGTGCCAGCAGTCCATTTAGCGGGAGGAATGAGCAGTTCTTC,CASSPFSGRNEQFF
TRBJ1-5,17,TRBV7-9,.,.,TGTGCCAGCAGCTTAGAAGCTTCCCGGGGAAGCAATCAGCCCCAGCATTTT,CASSLEASRGSNQPQHF
TRBJ2-3,14,TRBV7-2,.,.,TGTGCCAGCAGCCCGAGGCCTAGCCCAGATACGCAGTATTTT,CASSPRPSPDTQYF
TRBJ1-1,15,TRBV9,.,TRBD1,TGTGCCAGCAGCGTAGCTACGGGAGGACAGGGGGAAGCTTTCTTT,CASSVATGGQGEAFF
TRBJ2-3,17,TRBV27,.,TRBD2,TGTGCCAGCAGCCCCCCCGCCCTAGCGGGGGGCCGCAAGACGCAGTATTTT,CASSPPALAGGRKTQYF
TRBJ2-7,12,TRBV5-4,.,.,TGTGCCAGCAGTCGGGACTCCTACGAGCAGTACTTC,CASSRDSYEQYF
TRBJ2-1,17,TRBV3-1/TRBV3-2,.,TRBD2,TGTGCCAGCAGCCGCCGCTTGCGGGAGGGCCTGCTGGCTGAGCAGTTCTTC,CASSRRLREGLLAEQFF
TRBJ1-2,14,TRBV7-8,few,.,TGTGCCAGCAGCGTCGGGGTTATCTCCTATGGCTACACCTTC,CASSVGVISYGYTF
TRBJ2-7,14,TRBV6-4,.,TRBD1,TGTGCCAGCAATAGGACAGGGGACCATCGCGAGCAGTACTTC,CASNRTGDHREQYF
TRBJ1-1,17,TRBV4-3,.,TRBD1,TGCGCCAGCAGCCGCAGGGGGCTGATGAACATGAACACTGAAGCTTTCTTT,CASSRRGLMNMNTEAFF
TRBJ2-3,15,TRBV27,.,TRBD1,TGTGCCAGCAGTCTGGGGGACAGGGGCACAGATACGCAGTATTTT,CASSLGDRGTDTQYF
TRBJ2-7,15,TRBV20-1,.,TRBD2,TGCAGTGCTAGTGGGCGGGACTATCTTCCCTACGAGCAGTACTTC,CSASGRDYLPYEQYF